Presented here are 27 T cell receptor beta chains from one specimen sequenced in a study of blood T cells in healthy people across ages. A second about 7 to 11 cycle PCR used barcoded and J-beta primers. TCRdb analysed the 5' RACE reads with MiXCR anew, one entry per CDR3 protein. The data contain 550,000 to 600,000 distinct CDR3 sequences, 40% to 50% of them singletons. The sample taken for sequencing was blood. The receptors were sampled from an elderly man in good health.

CDR3: CASSLESRTTDTQYF. CDR3 DNA: TGCGCCAGCAGCTTGGAATCCCGTACCACAGATACGCAGTATTTT. The rearrangement uses TRBV5-1 and TRBJ2-3; D ambiguous. V was pared by 0 bases and J by 2 bases, with 10 bases between. The CDR3 spans 15 residues. Germline CDR1 SGHRS, CDR2 YFSETQ. Variable domain in full (rest from reference TRBV5-1 and TRBJ2-3): KAGVTQTPRYLIKTRGQQVTLSCSPISGHRSVSWYQQTPGQGLQFLFEYFSETQRNKGNFPGRFSGRQFSNSRSEMNVSTLELGDSALYLCASSLESRTTDTQYFGPGTRLTVL.

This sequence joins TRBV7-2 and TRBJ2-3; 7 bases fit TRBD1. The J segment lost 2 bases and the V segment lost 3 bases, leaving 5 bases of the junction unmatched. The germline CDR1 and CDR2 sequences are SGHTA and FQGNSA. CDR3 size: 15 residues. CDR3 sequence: CASSFRDRNTDTQYF. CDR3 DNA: TGTGCCAGCAGCTTCCGGGACAGAAACACAGATACGCAGTATTTT.

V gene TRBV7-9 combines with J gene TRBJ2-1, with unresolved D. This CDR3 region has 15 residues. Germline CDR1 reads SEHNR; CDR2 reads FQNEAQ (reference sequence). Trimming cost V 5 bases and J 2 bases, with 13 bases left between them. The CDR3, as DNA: TGTGCCAGCAGCCTCAGAGACTTAACCTACAATGAGCAGTTCTTC. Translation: CASSLRDLTYNEQFF.

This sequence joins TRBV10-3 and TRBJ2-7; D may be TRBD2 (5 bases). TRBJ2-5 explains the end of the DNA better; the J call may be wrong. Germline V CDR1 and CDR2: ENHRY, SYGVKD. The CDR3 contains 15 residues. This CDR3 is CAISEESGLGETQYF. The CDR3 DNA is TGTGCCATCAGTGAAGAGAGCGGACTTGGGGAGACCCAGTACTTC.

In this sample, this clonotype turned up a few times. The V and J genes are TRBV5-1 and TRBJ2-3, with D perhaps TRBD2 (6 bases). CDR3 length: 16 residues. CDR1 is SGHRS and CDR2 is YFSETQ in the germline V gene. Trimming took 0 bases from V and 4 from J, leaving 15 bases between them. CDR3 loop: CASSLGLVQPSDTQYF. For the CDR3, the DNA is TGCGCCAGCAGCTTGGGACTAGTACAGCCTTCAGATACGCAGTATTTT.

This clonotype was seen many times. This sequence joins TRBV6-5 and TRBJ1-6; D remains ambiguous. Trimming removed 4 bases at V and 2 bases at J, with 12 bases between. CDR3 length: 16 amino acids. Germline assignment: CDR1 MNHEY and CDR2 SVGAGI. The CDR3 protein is CASSWGRGTYNSPLHF. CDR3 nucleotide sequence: TGTGCCAGCAGTTGGGGTCGAGGTACCTATAATTCACCCCTCCACTTT.

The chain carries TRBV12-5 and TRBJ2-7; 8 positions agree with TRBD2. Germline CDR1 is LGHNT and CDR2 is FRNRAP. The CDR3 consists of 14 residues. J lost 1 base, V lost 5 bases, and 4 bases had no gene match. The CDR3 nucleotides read TGTGCTAGTGGTCTTAGCGGGGCATCCTACGAGCAGTACTTC. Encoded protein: CASGLSGASYEQYF.

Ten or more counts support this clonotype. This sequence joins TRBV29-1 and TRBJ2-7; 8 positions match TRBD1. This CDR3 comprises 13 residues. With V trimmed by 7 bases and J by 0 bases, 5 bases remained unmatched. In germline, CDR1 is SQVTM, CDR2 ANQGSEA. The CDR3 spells CSARQGSSYEQYF. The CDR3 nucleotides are TGCAGCGCTCGACAGGGGAGCTCCTACGAGCAGTACTTC.

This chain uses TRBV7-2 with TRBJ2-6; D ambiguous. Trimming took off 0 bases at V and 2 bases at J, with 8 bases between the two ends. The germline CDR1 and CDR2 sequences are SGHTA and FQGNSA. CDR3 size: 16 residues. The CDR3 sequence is CASSLANRAGANVLTF. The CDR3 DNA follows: TGTGCCAGCAGCTTAGCAAACAGAGCTGGGGCCAACGTCCTGACTTTC.

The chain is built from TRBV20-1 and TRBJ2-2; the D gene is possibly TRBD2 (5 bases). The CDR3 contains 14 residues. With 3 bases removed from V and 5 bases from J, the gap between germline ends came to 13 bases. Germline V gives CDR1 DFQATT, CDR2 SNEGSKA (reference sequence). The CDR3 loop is CSASRGRGTGELFF. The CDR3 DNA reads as TGCAGTGCTAGTAGAGGGCGTGGAACCGGGGAGCTGTTTTTT.

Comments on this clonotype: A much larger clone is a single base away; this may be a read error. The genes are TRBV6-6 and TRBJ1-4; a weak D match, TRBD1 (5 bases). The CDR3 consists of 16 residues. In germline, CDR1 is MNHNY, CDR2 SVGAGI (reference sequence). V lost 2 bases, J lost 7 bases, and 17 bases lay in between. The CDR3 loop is CASSYPGVGGGEKLFF. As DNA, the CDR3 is TGTGCCAGCAGTTACCCCGGCGTTGGGGGAGGTGAAAAACTGTTTTTT.

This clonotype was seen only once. In nucleotides, the CDR3 is TGCAGCGTTGCCCAGCGGGAGTTCGGGGAGCTGTTTTTT. Its translation: CSVAQREFGELFF. The V gene is TRBV29-1, the J gene TRBJ2-2; 8 bases fit TRBD2. The CDR3 covers 13 residues. With V trimmed by 4 bases and J by 7 bases, 5 bases remained unmatched. The V gene's germline CDR1 is SQVTM and CDR2 ANQGSEA.

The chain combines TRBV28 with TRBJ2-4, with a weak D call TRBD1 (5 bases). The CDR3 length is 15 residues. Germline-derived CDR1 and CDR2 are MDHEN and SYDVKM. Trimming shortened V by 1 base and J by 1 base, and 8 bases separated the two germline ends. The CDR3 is CASSLSRVAKNIQYF. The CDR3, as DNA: TGTGCCAGCAGTTTATCCAGGGTGGCCAAAAACATTCAGTACTTC.

CDR3 protein: CSATRGLFDGYTF. CDR3 sequence (DNA): TGCAGTGCTACAAGGGGTCTGTTCGATGGCTACACCTTC. The chain has TRBV20-1 and TRBJ1-2; weak D call: TRBD1 (5 bases). Germline V gene lookup returns CDR1 DFQATT and CDR2 SNEGSKA (reference sequence). This CDR3 is 13 amino acids long. The ends were cut back, 4 bases at V and 6 bases at J, with 15 bases in the middle.

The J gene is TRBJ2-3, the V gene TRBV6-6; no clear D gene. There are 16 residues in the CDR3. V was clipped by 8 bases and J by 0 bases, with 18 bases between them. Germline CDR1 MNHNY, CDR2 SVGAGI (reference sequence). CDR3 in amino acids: CASSGGPDSSTDTQYF. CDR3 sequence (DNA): TGTGCCAGCTCTGGCGGACCCGACTCTAGCACAGATACGCAGTATTTT.

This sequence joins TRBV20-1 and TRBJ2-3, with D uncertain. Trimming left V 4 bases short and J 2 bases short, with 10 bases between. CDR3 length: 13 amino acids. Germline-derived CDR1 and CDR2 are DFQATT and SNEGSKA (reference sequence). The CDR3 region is CSAIHSATDTQYF. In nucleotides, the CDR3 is TGCAGTGCTATCCATTCAGCCACAGATACGCAGTATTTT.

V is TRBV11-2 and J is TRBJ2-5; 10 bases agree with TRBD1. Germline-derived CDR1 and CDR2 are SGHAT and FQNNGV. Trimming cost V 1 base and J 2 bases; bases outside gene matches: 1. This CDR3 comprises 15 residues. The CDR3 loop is CASSLGDRGQETQYF. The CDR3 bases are TGTGCCAGCAGCTTAGGGGACAGGGGACAAGAGACCCAGTACTTC.

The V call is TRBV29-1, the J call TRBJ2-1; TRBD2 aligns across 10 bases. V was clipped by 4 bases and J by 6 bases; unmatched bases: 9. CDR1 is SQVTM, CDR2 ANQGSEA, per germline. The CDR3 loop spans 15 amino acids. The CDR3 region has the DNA TGCAGCGTTGTTAGTCCGGGACTAGCGTCCAATGAGCAGTTCTTC. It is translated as CSVVSPGLASNEQFF.

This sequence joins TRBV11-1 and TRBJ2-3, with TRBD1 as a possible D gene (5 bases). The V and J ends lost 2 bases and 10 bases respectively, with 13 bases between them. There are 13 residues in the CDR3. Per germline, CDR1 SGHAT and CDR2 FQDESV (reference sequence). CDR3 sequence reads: CASSLIGAVAQYF. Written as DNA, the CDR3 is TGTGCCAGCAGCTTAATAGGGGCCGTTGCGCAGTATTTT.

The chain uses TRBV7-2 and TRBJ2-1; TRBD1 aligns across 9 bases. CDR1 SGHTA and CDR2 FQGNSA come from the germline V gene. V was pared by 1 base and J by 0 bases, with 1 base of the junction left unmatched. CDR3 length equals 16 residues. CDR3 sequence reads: CASSLGTGDSYNEQFF. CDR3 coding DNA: TGTGCCAGCAGCTTAGGGACAGGGGACTCCTACAATGAGCAGTTCTTC.

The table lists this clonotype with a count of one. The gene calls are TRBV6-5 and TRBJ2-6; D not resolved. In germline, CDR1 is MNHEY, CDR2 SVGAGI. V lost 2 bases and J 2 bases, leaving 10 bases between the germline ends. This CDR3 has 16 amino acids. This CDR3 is CASSYIGPTGANVLTF. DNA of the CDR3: TGTGCCAGCAGTTACATCGGGCCTACTGGGGCCAACGTCCTGACTTTC.

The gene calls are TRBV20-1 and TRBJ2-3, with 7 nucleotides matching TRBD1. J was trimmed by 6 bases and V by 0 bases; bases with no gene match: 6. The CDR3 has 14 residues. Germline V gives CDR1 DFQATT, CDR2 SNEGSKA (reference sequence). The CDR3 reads CSARDRQGVDTQYF. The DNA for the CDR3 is TGCAGTGCTAGAGATCGTCAGGGGGTGGATACGCAGTATTTT.

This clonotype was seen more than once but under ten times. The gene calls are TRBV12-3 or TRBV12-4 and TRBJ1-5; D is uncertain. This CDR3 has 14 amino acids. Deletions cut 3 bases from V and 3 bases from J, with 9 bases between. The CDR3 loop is CASSFSVNNQPQHF. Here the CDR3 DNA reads TGTGCCAGCAGTTTTTCGGTAAACAATCAGCCCCAGCATTTT.

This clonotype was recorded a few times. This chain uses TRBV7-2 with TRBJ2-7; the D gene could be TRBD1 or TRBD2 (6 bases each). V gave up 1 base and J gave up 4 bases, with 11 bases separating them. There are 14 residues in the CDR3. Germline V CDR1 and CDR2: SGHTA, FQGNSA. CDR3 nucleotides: TGTGCCAGCAGCTTAGTAGGGGGAGGATACGAGCAGTACTTC. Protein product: CASSLVGGGYEQYF.

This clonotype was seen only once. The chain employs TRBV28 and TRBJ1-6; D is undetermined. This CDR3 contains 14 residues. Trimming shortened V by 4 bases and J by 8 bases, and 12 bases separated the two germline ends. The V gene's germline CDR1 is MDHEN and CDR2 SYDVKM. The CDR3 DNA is TGTGCCAGCAGTTCAGACCCGAGGGATTCACCCCTCCACTTT. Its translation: CASSSDPRDSPLHF.

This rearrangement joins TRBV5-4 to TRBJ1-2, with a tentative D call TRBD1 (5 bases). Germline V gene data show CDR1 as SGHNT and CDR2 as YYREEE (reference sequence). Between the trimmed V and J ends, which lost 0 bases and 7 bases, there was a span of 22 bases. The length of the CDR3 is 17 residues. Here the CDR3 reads CASSLGTTIGGAGGYTF. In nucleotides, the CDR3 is TGTGCCAGCAGCTTGGGTACTACAATCGGCGGGGCAGGTGGCTACACCTTC.

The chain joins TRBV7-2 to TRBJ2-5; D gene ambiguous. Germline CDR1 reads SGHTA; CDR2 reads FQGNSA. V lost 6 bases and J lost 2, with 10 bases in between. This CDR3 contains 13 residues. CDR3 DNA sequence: TGTGCCAGCAGATTTGGGATGCAAGAGACCCAGTACTTC. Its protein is CASRFGMQETQYF.